This T cell receptor (beta chain) was captured by sequencing in a study of blood T cell repertoires in COVID-19. About the study: COVID-19 samples, acute and convalescent, were from the United States, Italy and Spain. From T cells, B-cell-depleted T cells, or PBMCs came the material, which was cDNA or gDNA.

Per the germline V gene, CDR1 is SGHRS and CDR2 is YFSETQ. J gave up 4 bases and V 8 bases, and 15 bases lay outside the gene matches. CDR3 size: 18 residues. In the original workflow: Estimation of nucleated cell counts was performed using reference gene primer amplification. TCRdb keeps only in-frame clones here, not all; method: immunoSEQ multiplex PCR. Clonal size and the V and J genes are those of that table, whereas D and trimming came from the DNA. The table has fewer than 250,000 clones, approximately 82% seen once. This clone was seen only once. This chain links TRBV5-1 with TRBJ1-4, with TRBD1 matching over 12 bases. The sequencing input was peripheral blood. The sequence was obtained from a woman in her thirties or forties with acute or convalescent COVID-19. The CDR3 loop reads CASRPGQGATLNNEKLFF. Written as DNA, the CDR3 is TGCGCCAGTAGGCCGGGACAGGGGGCCACACTTAATAATGAAAAACTGTTTTTT.